This TCR beta chain was captured in a study of T cells expressing NK-cell markers. Study overall: Sorted CD3+CD56+NKG2C+, CD3+CD56+NKG2C- and CD3+CD56-NKG2C+ T-cell subsets were beta-chain profiled. HCMV seropositivity marked most of the eight sequenced donors; one was seronegative.

Germline CDR1 reads MNHEY; CDR2 reads SVGAGI. This CDR3 has 11 residues. From its re-call of the 5' RACE reads, TCRdb lists each CDR3 protein once, without DNA. The listing contains 150,000 to 180,000 distinct CDR3 sequences. The origin of this receptor is a woman aged 50 to 60 in good health. The specimen sequenced was blood T cells: a sorted CD56 or NKG2C T cell subset, CD4+ or CD8+ T cells, or bulk PBMC T cells (not recorded which). The rearrangement links TRBV6-5 to TRBJ1-1; TCRdb names TRBD1, which stays unverified in the absence of DNA. The CDR3 reads CASIDGQGAFF.